The sequence of this T cell receptor (beta chain) was determined in a study of CD8 T cells in ankylosing spondylitis. Study-level points and caveats: Matched ankylosing spondylitis synovial fluid reportedly showed significant enrichment of disease-linked clones. Blood from ankylosing spondylitis patients appeared to carry a characteristic eight-variant TCR beta motif. Peripheral blood held disease-linked clones only at relatively low frequency, and these were CD8+. In synovial fluid and blood from reactive arthritis, some motif variants were previously reported.

Using quantitative 5'-RACE with molecular barcodes, the authors made TCR beta libraries. One entry per CDR3 protein results from TCRdb running MiXCR on the 5' RACE reads. The sample consists of 700,000 or so distinct CDR3 sequences, around 20% of them appearing once. Germline-derived CDR1 and CDR2 are SGHTA and FQGNSA. The length of the CDR3 is 14 residues. With 2 bases removed from V and 4 bases from J, the gap between germline ends came to 11 bases. Regarding this clonotype: Its antigen is undetermined. A read error is likely, as this CDR3 ends without the conserved phenylalanine or tryptophan.

This receptor was obtained from a male donor with ankylosing spondylitis. Sequencing was done on a sample of blood, either unsorted or a sorted T cell fraction (not recorded which). V gene TRBV7-2 combines with J gene TRBJ1-1; D gene unclear. The CDR3 here is CASSLILWGTEAFS. CDR3 bases: TGTGCCAGCAGCTTAATACTTTGGGGCACTGAAGCTTTCTCT.